This TCR beta chain was sequenced in a study of T cells in Graves' hyperthyroidism and ophthalmopathy (dated by TCRdb to about 2019). In the study overall: Peripheral blood samples were taken at the time of initial diagnosis, prior to any treatment. TCR V-J signatures able to tell the groups apart were searched for in a discovery cohort of some 97 patients, of whom approximately 40 had Graves' ophthalmopathy and 55 to 60 had stable Graves' hyperthyroidism. Following sampling, methimazole starting at 30 mg daily was given to hyperthyroidism patients, and high-dose intravenous methylprednisolone was given to ophthalmopathy patients. Whether ophthalmopathy could be predicted prospectively was tested in an independent validation cohort made up of under 20 hyperthyroidism patients plus 17 patients who later progressed to ophthalmopathy. For training and testing, the 100 patients in the discovery cohort were randomly divided in a 7:3 ratio. TCR Vbeta CDR3 sequencing of some 140 peripheral blood samples (over 40 ophthalmopathy, 75 hyperthyroidism and roughly 17 progressor patients) is reported in the paper. In addition, the study compared T-cell repertoires in thyroid tissue and in blood from about 6 Graves' hyperthyroidism patients.

Beyond this particular receptor, the publication reports: Sample size was not statistically predetermined, and investigators were not blinded to group allocation. A model built on a 13 V-J signature distinguished ophthalmopathy from stable hyperthyroidism, reaching 87.88% sensitivity and approximately 81% specificity in cross-validation and 80%/75% in testing. Most expanded thyroid clonotypes (frequency above 0.001) were also detected in blood, a finding suggesting that blood repertoires may reflect thyroid immune responses. During validation, the model predicted progression to ophthalmopathy a median of roughly six months ahead of onset, with almost 71% sensitivity and about 75% specificity.

Stable Graves' hyperthyroidism was defined as no progression to ophthalmopathy during 18 months of follow-up. Hyperthyroidism patients were newly diagnosed, with disease duration under 2 months, and aged 18 to 65 years. Patients with uncontrolled infections, other autoimmune diseases, pregnancy or lactation were excluded. Clinical symptoms, serum thyroxine and TRAb, thyroid ultrasound, and orbital computed tomography formed the basis for the diagnoses. Ficoll-Paque density gradient centrifugation was used to isolate PBMCs from 8 to 10 ml of fresh peripheral blood. Total RNA was extracted with Trizol reagent, and quality was checked on an Agilent 2100 Bioanalyzer. The CDR3, cysteine through phenylalanine, is 16 amino acids long. CDR3 DNA is the only sequence kept; it has 48 bases, read in frame from the first base. According to the germline V gene, CDR1 reads SGHRS and CDR2 reads YFSETQ. V gives up 0 bases and J gives up 7 bases, and the segment between their germline ends measures 16 bases.

The TCR beta CDR3 regions were amplified from RNA transcripts. The TCR CDR3 was subjected to a first round of RT-PCR using the HTBI primer set and the Qiagen OneStep RT-PCR kit. Libraries were constructed in a second round of multiplex PCR, after which size selection and purification were carried out. Sequencing of the libraries was done on an Illumina HiSeq2000 using paired-end 100 bp reads. In the source study's methods: SOAPnuke was used to process the raw data, removing reads that contained adapters or uncalled bases, had a mean Phred below 15, or lacked an exact match to the constant primer or identifier. COPE v1.2.5 was used to merge high-quality paired reads, and clonotypes were defined as unique nucleotide sequences. Clonotypes were aligned to IMGT TRBV, TRBD and TRBJ reference segments using MiTCR v1.1. The analysis was restricted to V-J combinations with a frequency above 0.0001, which together covered 99.2% of the repertoires. A TCS score was defined as the ratio between F50 (clonal expansion) and ExV (chaos), using BLOSUM62-based TCRdist between CDR3 peptides within each V-J. Welch's t-statistics and random forest reduced fewer than 600 V-J features to 10 to 15, which were used in a naive Bayes classifier (R e1071). The public reads were reprocessed in TCRdb via fastp at Q25 and MiXCR, keeping in-frame beta chains. Here each entry gathers all rows of one CDR3 protein and keeps the most common genes and DNA. What appears here as the V and J calls and clone size reflects TCRdb's work, not the paper's. The sample profile shows hundreds of thousands of distinct CDR3 sequences; about 17% of them were found once. The ten largest clones add up to around 4% of the sample.

This clonotype was recorded at least ten times. Its antigen specificity is not known. No per-base quality is available; no much larger clone lies one base away. The sequencing sample was made of blood. This TCR derives from a woman between 25 and 40 years old with Graves' hyperthyroidism. The chain joins TRBV5-1 to TRBJ2-2, with no confident D gene call. The CDR3 protein is CASSLDRPGYSGELFF. The bases are TGCGCCAGCAGCTTGGATCGTCCAGGTTATAGCGGGGAGCTGTTTTTT.